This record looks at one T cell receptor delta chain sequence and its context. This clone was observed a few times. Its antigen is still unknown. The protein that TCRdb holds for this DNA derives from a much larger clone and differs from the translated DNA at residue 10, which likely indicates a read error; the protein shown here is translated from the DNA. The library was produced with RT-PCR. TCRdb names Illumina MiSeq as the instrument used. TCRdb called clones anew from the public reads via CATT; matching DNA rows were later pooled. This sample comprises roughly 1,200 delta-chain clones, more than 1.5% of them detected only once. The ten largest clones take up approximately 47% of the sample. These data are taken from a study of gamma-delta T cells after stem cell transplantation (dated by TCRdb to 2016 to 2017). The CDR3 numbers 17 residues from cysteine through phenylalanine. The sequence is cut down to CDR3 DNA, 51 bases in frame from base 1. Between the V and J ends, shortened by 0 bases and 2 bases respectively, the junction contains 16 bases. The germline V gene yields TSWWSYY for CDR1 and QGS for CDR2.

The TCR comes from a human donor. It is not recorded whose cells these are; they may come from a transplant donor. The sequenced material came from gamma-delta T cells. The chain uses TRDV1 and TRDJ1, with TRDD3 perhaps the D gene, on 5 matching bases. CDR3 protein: CALGELYMGNLTDKLIF. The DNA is TGTGCTCTTGGGGAACTGTACATGGGGAATCTAACCGATAAACTCATCTTT.